Following are 15 T cell receptor beta chains from one sample sequenced in a study of regulatory T cells in long-lasting Graves disease. Time point reported: newly diagnosed GD, antithyroid drugs for less than 3 months. RNA isolated from PBMCs was used to make the TCR library. Relying on iRepertoire HTBI primers and Arm-PCR of CDR3 regions, the team built TCR beta libraries. TCRdb re-called the multiplex PCR reads through MiXCR, storing one row per CDR3 protein. The sample lists hundreds of thousands of distinct CDR3 sequences, about a sixth occurring once. The sample consisted of peripheral blood mononuclear cells (PBMCs), taken at new diagnosis, from a patient treated with antithyroid drugs. These receptor sequences come from a female donor with Graves disease.

This clonotype was seen ten or more times. J is TRBJ2-7 and V is TRBV20-1; a weak D match, TRBD2 (7 bases). CDR3 length equals 16 residues. Germline assignment: CDR1 DFQATT and CDR2 SNEGSKA (reference sequence). Trimming took off 3 bases at V and 5 bases at J, with 23 bases between the two ends. This CDR3 reads CSASYRRGGDGDEQYF. The CDR3 DNA sequence: TGCAGTGCTAGCTACAGGAGGGGGGGAGATGGCGACGAGCAGTACTTC.

The rearrangement joins TRBV5-6 to TRBJ2-7, with TRBD2 identical over 7 bases. The CDR3 loop spans 14 amino acids. Germline V gene lookup returns CDR1 SGHDT and CDR2 YYEEEE. J lost 5 bases, V lost 4 bases, and 9 bases had no gene match. CDR3: CASSAPGLTHEQYF. The DNA of the CDR3 is TGTGCCAGCAGCGCTCCGGGACTAACCCACGAGCAGTACTTC.

This clonotype was recorded many times. The chain recombines TRBV2 with TRBJ2-2, with TRBD1 matching 8 bases. CDR1 is SNHLY and CDR2 is FYNNEI in the germline V gene. The CDR3 is 16 residues long. J was trimmed by 0 bases and V by 5 bases; bases with no gene match: 5. CDR3 nucleotides: TGTGCCAGCAGTTATACAGGGGGTTCGAACACCGGGGAGCTGTTTTTT. It encodes CASSYTGGSNTGELFF.

In this sample, this clonotype turned up many times. The genes are TRBV5-6 and TRBJ1-4; unclear D gene. V was cut by 2 bases and J by 10 bases, with 15 bases left in between. Germline V gene sequence: CDR1 SGHDT, CDR2 YYEEEE. The CDR3 runs 14 residues. The CDR3 nucleotides are TGTGCCAGCAGCTTCGGAACAGTGCGAGGAAAACTGTTTTTT. Protein product: CASSFGTVRGKLFF.

This clonotype was detected ten times or more. This chain links TRBV20-1 with TRBJ2-5, with 8 bases aligning to TRBD2. V was pared by 3 bases and J by 7 bases, with 7 bases of the junction left unmatched. This CDR3 spans 13 amino acids. CDR1 DFQATT and CDR2 SNEGSKA come from the germline V gene (reference sequence). The CDR3 coding sequence is TGCAGTGCTAGGGGGACTAGTCGTGGGACCCAGTACTTC. Its protein product is CSARGTSRGTQYF.

The chain joins TRBV12-3 or TRBV12-4 to TRBJ1-2; D is unclear. The CDR3 totals 13 residues. Trimming pared 2 bases from V and 3 bases from J, leaving 7 bases between. CDR3 nucleotide sequence: TGTGCCAGCAGTTTAAACCGCCACTATGGCTACACCTTC. Translation gives CASSLNRHYGYTF.

This chain uses TRBV6-4 with TRBJ2-1, with 9 positions matching TRBD2. Trimming cost V 0 bases and J 4 bases; bases outside gene matches: 1. The CDR3 is 15 amino acids. Germline loops: CDR1 MRHNA, CDR2 SNTAGT. CDR3 bases: TGTGCCAGCAGTGACTCTAGCGGGAGTTACAATGAGCAGTTCTTC. Residues: CASSDSSGSYNEQFF.

This clonotype has just a few counts. The genes are TRBV4-1 and TRBJ2-3; the match to TRBD2 covers 8 bases. With 1 base clipped from V and 0 bases from J, the junction kept 6 bases outside the gene matches. Germline values: CDR1 MGHRA, CDR2 YSYEKL. This CDR3 region has 17 residues. CDR3 coding DNA: TGCGCCAGCAGCCAAGTAGCGGGGACCACTAGCACAGATACGCAGTATTTT. This sequence encodes CASSQVAGTTSTDTQYF.

This clonotype was found many times. The V call is TRBV6-2 or TRBV6-3, the J call TRBJ2-2; the match to TRBD1 covers 10 bases. This CDR3 has 18 amino acids. Germline CDR1 reads MNHEY; CDR2 reads SVGEGT. Trimming cost V 1 base and J 2 bases; bases outside gene matches: 7. The CDR3 loop reads CASSYFGTGVFNTGELFF. The CDR3 DNA follows: TGTGCCAGCAGTTACTTTGGGACAGGGGTTTTCAACACCGGGGAGCTGTTTTTT.

This clonotype was seen many times. The chain links TRBV3-1 to TRBJ2-7, with a possible D match to TRBD2 (5 bases). The germline CDR1 and CDR2 sequences are LGHDT and YNNKEL (reference sequence). The CDR3 has 14 amino acids. Trimming removed 5 bases at V and 0 bases at J, with 11 bases between. The CDR3 nucleotides read TGTGCCAGCAGCTATAGCGTGGGCTCCTACGAGCAGTACTTC. It is translated as CASSYSVGSYEQYF.

This clonotype was found many times. The chain combines TRBV5-1 with TRBJ2-7; the D call may be TRBD1 or TRBD2 (6 bases each). V lost 4 bases and J 3 bases, leaving 11 bases between the germline ends. This CDR3 region has 13 residues. Germline lookup yields CDR1 SGHRS and CDR2 YFSETQ. The CDR3 sequence is CASSGGTSYEQYF. The DNA of the CDR3 is TGCGCCAGCAGCGGCGGGACAAGCTACGAGCAGTACTTC.

There are a few counts of this clonotype. This chain links TRBV27 with TRBJ1-2; 9 bases agree with TRBD1. The junction had 11 bases not matched to a gene; V was cut back by 4 bases and J by 8 bases. The CDR3 totals 15 residues. Germline CDR1 reads MNHEY; CDR2 reads SMNVEV (reference sequence). The CDR3 nucleotides are TGTGCCAGCAGTTCCCAAGTCGGGACAGGGTCCGGCTACACCTTC. Protein: CASSSQVGTGSGYTF.

The chain is built from TRBV29-1 and TRBJ2-7; D gene unclear. The ends were cut back, 2 bases at V and 1 base at J, with 12 bases in the middle. Germline CDR1 and CDR2: SQVTM and ANQGSEA. The length of the CDR3 is 14 residues. CDR3 sequence: CSVETSEGSYEQYF. In DNA form, the CDR3 reads TGCAGCGTTGAAACCAGCGAAGGGTCCTACGAGCAGTACTTC.

This clonotype was counted ten times or more. The rearrangement joins TRBV20-1 to TRBJ2-7, with D perhaps matching TRBD2 (7 bases). CDR3 length equals 14 residues. Germline CDR1 is DFQATT and CDR2 is SNEGSKA (reference sequence). V shed 3 bases and J shed 5 bases, with 17 bases lying between them. The CDR3: CSASFRAGAHEQYF. DNA for the CDR3: TGCAGTGCTAGTTTCAGGGCGGGGGCCCACGAGCAGTACTTC.

In this sample, this clonotype turned up many times. The chain carries TRBV28 and TRBJ2-1; D remains ambiguous. Germline V gene lookup returns CDR1 MDHEN and CDR2 SYDVKM. The CDR3 consists of 14 residues. V gave up 3 bases and J gave up 7 bases, with 13 bases separating them. CDR3 loop: CASSFPDPSNEQFF. CDR3 nucleotides: TGTGCCAGCAGTTTTCCGGACCCTTCAAATGAGCAGTTCTTC.